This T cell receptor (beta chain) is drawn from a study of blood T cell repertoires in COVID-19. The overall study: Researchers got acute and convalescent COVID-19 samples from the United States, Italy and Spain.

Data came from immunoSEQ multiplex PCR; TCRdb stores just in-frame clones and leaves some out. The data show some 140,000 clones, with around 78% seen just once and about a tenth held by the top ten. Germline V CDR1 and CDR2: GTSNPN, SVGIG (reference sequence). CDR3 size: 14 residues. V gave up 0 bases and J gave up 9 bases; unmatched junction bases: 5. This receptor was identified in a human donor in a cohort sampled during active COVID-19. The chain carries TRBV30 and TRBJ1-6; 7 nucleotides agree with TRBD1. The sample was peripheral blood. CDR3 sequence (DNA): TGTGCCTGGAGTGTAGGGGACAGCAGTTCACCCCTCCACTTT. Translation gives CAWSVGDSSSPLHF.